A single TCR beta chain is shown here with its context. Its antigen is as yet unknown. V was clipped by 8 bases and J by 10 bases; unmatched bases: 8. Germline V gene sequence: CDR1 MNHNS, CDR2 SASEGT. The CDR3 length is 12 residues. Sequence data for DNA of cultured CD4+ T cells were generated by the Oncomine TCR Beta short-read assay. TCRdb re-called the PCR reads with MiXCR, one entry per CDR3 protein. The repertoire holds under 25,000 distinct CDR3 sequences, about three quarters seen once, with 15% to 20% in the top ten. Described treatment: roughly ten-day PBMC culture with coronavirus spike peptide pools or control peptides (ViraFEST assay). These CD4+ T cells came from approximately 10-day cultures by negative selection. This entry belongs to a study of vaccination and CD4 T cells after COVID-19. Whole-study context: Researchers treated cells with overlapping spike peptides taken from SARS-CoV-2, HCoV-NL63, HCoV-OC43 and HCoV-229E.

The sequence derives from a human donor who received a COVID-19 vaccine. Material: CD4+ T cells from blood, cultured in vitro, obtained after SARS-CoV-2 vaccination. The gene calls are TRBV6-1 and TRBJ2-1, with TRBD1 identical over 7 bases. The chain's CDR3 is CASWRGGKEQFF. CDR3 nucleotide sequence: TGTGCCAGCTGGAGAGGGGGCAAGGAGCAGTTCTTC.